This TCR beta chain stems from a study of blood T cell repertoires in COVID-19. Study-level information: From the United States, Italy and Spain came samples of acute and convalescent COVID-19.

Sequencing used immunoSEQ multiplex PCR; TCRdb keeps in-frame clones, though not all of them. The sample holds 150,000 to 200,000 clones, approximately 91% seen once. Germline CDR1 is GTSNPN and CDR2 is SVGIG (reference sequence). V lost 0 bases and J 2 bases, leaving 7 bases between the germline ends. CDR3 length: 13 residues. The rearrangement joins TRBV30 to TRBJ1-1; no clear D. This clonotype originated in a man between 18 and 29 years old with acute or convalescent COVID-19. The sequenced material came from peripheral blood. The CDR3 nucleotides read TGTGCCTGGAGTGTAGTGGCTAACACTGAAGCTTTCTTT. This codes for CAWSVVANTEAFF. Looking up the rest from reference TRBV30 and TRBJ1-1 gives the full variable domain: SQTIHQWPATLVQPVGSPLSLECTVEGTSNPNLYWYRQAAGRGLQLLFYSVGIGQISSEVPQNLSASRPQDRQFILSSKKLLLSDSGFYLCAWSVVANTEAFFGQGTRLTVV.